These T cell receptor beta chains were read from a single sample in a study of T cell changes during pregnancy in multiple sclerosis. Here immunoSEQ multiplex PCR was the method, and the copy in TCRdb shows in-frame clones only, minus some. The table lists roughly 38,000 clones, about 93% of them singletons. Sequencing used CD4+ T cells from peripheral blood mononuclear cells, obtained in the second trimester of pregnancy. All receptors derive from a female donor in good health, enrolled as a control in a pregnancy study. Both conserved end residues are part of each CDR3. A D gene is named only where the DNA matches it firmly. Where a row states a size, it is once, few, many or the class of an expanded clone; other rows omit it.

v_call: TRBV7-6; d_call: -; clone_size: -; j_call: TRBJ1-5; cdr3_aa: CASSPGGWNSNQPQHF; cdr3_nt: TGTGCCAGCAGCCCCGGGGGGTGGAATAGCAATCAGCCCCAGCATTTT
v_call: TRBV4-3; d_call: -; clone_size: -; j_call: TRBJ1-2; cdr3_aa: CASSQDRGTSAGYTF; cdr3_nt: TGCGCCAGCAGCCAAGATCGGGGGACGTCGGCGGGCTACACCTTC
v_call: TRBV28; d_call: -; clone_size: -; j_call: TRBJ2-1; cdr3_aa: CASSSQGHEQFF; cdr3_nt: TGTGCCAGCAGTTCTCAGGGTCATGAGCAGTTCTTC
v_call: TRBV29-1; d_call: TRBD1; clone_size: -; j_call: TRBJ2-2; cdr3_aa: CSASTGQGPGELFF; cdr3_nt: TGCAGCGCCTCGACGGGACAGGGTCCGGGGGAGCTGTTTTTT
v_call: TRBV25-1; d_call: TRBD1; clone_size: -; j_call: TRBJ1-2; cdr3_aa: CASTEQGAGYGYTF; cdr3_nt: TGTGCCAGCACCGAACAGGGGGCAGGGTATGGCTACACCTTC
v_call: TRBV7-3; d_call: -; clone_size: -; j_call: TRBJ1-2; cdr3_aa: CASSPDPGGGYTF; cdr3_nt: TGTGCCAGCAGCCCAGACCCCGGAGGAGGCTACACCTTC
v_call: TRBV7-9; d_call: TRBD2; clone_size: -; j_call: TRBJ2-1; cdr3_aa: CASSTSGGGDEQFF; cdr3_nt: TGTGCCAGCAGCACGAGCGGGGGGGGTGATGAGCAGTTCTTC
v_call: TRBV5-4; d_call: -; clone_size: -; j_call: TRBJ2-1; cdr3_aa: CASSSRANVRQFF; cdr3_nt: TGTGCCAGCAGCTCGCGAGCAAACGTGAGGCAGTTCTTC
v_call: TRBV7-2; d_call: -; clone_size: -; j_call: TRBJ2-7; cdr3_aa: CASSLTSRGPEQYF; cdr3_nt: TGTGCCAGCAGCTTGACTAGTCGGGGCCCCGAGCAGTACTTC
v_call: TRBV27; d_call: -; clone_size: -; j_call: TRBJ1-5; cdr3_aa: CASSPRQLSNQPQHF; cdr3_nt: TGTGCCAGCAGTCCGAGACAACTTAGCAATCAGCCCCAGCATTTT
v_call: TRBV10-3; d_call: -; clone_size: -; j_call: TRBJ2-3; cdr3_aa: CAISESNLGADTQYF; cdr3_nt: TGTGCCATCAGTGAGTCGAATCTAGGAGCGGATACGCAGTATTTT
v_call: TRBV6-6; d_call: -; clone_size: once; j_call: TRBJ2-3; cdr3_aa: CASREGARVPDTQYF; cdr3_nt: TGTGCCAGCAGGGAGGGGGCGAGGGTCCCAGATACGCAGTATTTT
v_call: TRBV7-2; d_call: -; clone_size: -; j_call: TRBJ2-7; cdr3_aa: CASSLEDSYEQYF; cdr3_nt: TGTGCCAGCAGCTTAGAAGACAGCTACGAGCAGTACTTC
v_call: TRBV30; d_call: -; clone_size: -; j_call: TRBJ1-2; cdr3_aa: CAWTATGLRGYTF; cdr3_nt: TGTGCCTGGACCGCCACAGGGTTAAGGGGCTACACCTTC
v_call: TRBV5-3; d_call: -; clone_size: -; j_call: TRBJ1-5; cdr3_aa: CARSWTEGGNQPQHF; cdr3_nt: TGTGCCAGAAGCTGGACAGAAGGGGGCAATCAGCCCCAGCATTTT
v_call: TRBV9; d_call: -; clone_size: -; j_call: TRBJ1-1; cdr3_aa: CASRSTEGTEAFF; cdr3_nt: TGTGCCAGCAGGTCGACGGAGGGCACTGAAGCTTTCTTT
v_call: TRBV4-3; d_call: TRBD1; clone_size: -; j_call: TRBJ1-2; cdr3_aa: CASSHPGQIYGYTF; cdr3_nt: TGCGCCAGCAGCCATCCGGGACAGATCTATGGCTACACCTTC